The sequence of this T cell receptor (beta chain) was determined in a study of Tregs in tolerant kidney transplant recipients. At the level of the study: Mixed chimerism was transient after nonmyeloablative marrow transplants from related graft donors.

TCRdb keeps only in-frame clones here, not all; method: immunoSEQ multiplex PCR. This sample lists tens of thousands of clones; its ten largest clones have roughly 0.89%. As regards this clone: Sequencing ends 3 residues short of the CDR3 end; the germline J gene provides the rest.

The CDR3 spans 14 residues. V was pared by 4 bases and J by 7 bases, with 15 bases between. CDR1 and CDR2 (germline): SGHRS, YFSETQ. V is TRBV5-1 and J is TRBJ2-1, with unresolved D. The origin of this receptor is a human donor who received a combined kidney and bone marrow transplant. The sequenced sample was CD4+ T cells from blood, obtained before the transplant. CDR3 sequence: CASSPTIRRNEQFF. The covered CDR3 bases are TGCGCCAGCAGCCCCACCATAAGAAGGAATGAG.